Shown below are 3 T cell receptor beta chains from a single sample sequenced in a study of cytomegalovirus exposure and HLA in healthy donors. Use of 60 Vbeta and 13 Jbeta primers characterized the PCR. Clones were sequenced by immunoSEQ multiplex PCR, and TCRdb holds only the in-frame ones, with some missing. The sample includes tens of thousands of clones, around 72% seen only once; the top ten take less than 15%. Input material: PBMCs. These TCRs come from a male donor in good health and CMV-seropositive.

The chain couples TRBV4-1 to TRBJ1-1, with D perhaps matching TRBD1 (6 bases). This CDR3 has 14 amino acids. Germline assignment: CDR1 MGHRA and CDR2 YSYEKL. Deletions cut 4 bases from V and 4 bases from J, with 13 bases between. CDR3 bases: TGCGCCAGCAGCCCGGACAGAATGGGCACTGAAGCTTTCTTT. Residues: CASSPDRMGTEAFF.

This clone was found a few times. The genes are TRBV5-1 and TRBJ1-2; maybe TRBD1 (5 bases). CDR1 and CDR2 from the germline V gene are SGHRS and YFSETQ. The CDR3 is made up of 14 amino acids. Trimming took off 4 bases at V and 3 bases at J, with 13 bases between the two ends. CDR3 protein: CASSPPRGDYGYTF. CDR3 DNA sequence: TGCGCCAGCAGCCCCCCGCGGGGGGACTATGGCTACACCTTC.

The chain employs TRBV7-8 and TRBJ2-7; no definite D call. Germline CDR1 is SGHVS and CDR2 is FQNEAQ. The CDR3 is made up of 13 amino acids. The V and J ends lost 5 bases and 3 bases respectively, with 11 bases between them. The chain's CDR3 is CASSPDRGYEQYF. DNA of the CDR3: TGTGCCAGCAGCCCAGACCGAGGCTACGAGCAGTACTTC.